The following is a T cell receptor beta chain sequence with its context. The antigen is unknown. These data come from a study of CD8 T cells in Susac syndrome. Notes on the study in general: As the study acknowledged, the number of individuals who were part of its TCR sequencing and HLA analysis was relatively small.

In contrast to the negatively isolated CD8+ and CD4+ T cells, TEMRA cells were FACS-enriched. There are 12 residues in the CDR3. The germline CDR1 and CDR2 sequences are DFQATT and SNEGSKA (reference sequence). V lost 2 bases and J 1 base, leaving 6 bases between the germline ends. Random hexamers were used to reverse transcribe 0.5 to 1 ug of RNA. Coverage of TCR beta CDR3 amplification by immunoSEQ multiplex PCR extended to 54 Vbeta and 13 Jbeta. MiXCR, run by TCRdb on the immunoSEQ multiplex PCR reads, gives a single entry per CDR3 protein. The table includes 150,000 to 180,000 distinct CDR3 sequences, over 95% detected once.

The V gene is TRBV20-1, the J gene TRBJ2-7, with D uncertain. This clonotype was sampled from a human donor with multiple sclerosis. Sequencing was done on a sample of CD8+ T cells from PBMCs. The CDR3 reads CSARFLSYEQYF. The CDR3 region has the DNA TGCAGTGCTAGATTTCTTTCCTACGAGCAGTACTTC.